The text below deals with one TCR beta chain. These data come from a study of blood T cells in healthy people across ages. A second PCR of about 6 to 12 cycles used a sample-barcoded 5' primer and a J-beta primer mix. TCRdb independently ran MiXCR on the 5' RACE reads; one entry per CDR3 protein. Of 650,000 to 1,000,000 distinct CDR3 sequences in the sample, about 37% were seen once. With 4 bases removed from V and 7 bases from J, the gap between germline ends came to 7 bases. The germline V gene encodes CDR1 SQVTM and CDR2 ANQGSEA. The CDR3 is made up of 10 amino acids. With each sample, at least 5 micrograms of total RNA were extracted.

The chain couples TRBV29-1 to TRBJ1-2; D ambiguous. The sequencing sample was made of blood. This receptor was identified in a man younger than 30 in good health. The CDR3: CSVVQSGYTF. In DNA form, the CDR3 reads TGCAGCGTTGTCCAGAGTGGCTACACCTTC.